This T cell receptor beta chain was obtained from a study of shared clonotypes between healthy human individuals. The protocol was immunoSEQ multiplex PCR, while the TCRdb copy is restricted to in-frame clones and leaves out a portion. The sample records about 2.3 million clones, more than 85% being singletons. The sample was naive CD4+ T cells from PBMCs. The sample's subset: CD45RA+ positively selected. The TCR sequence derives from a man aged 18 to 30 in good health. Some clones in this sample may be carry-over from other donors' samples.

The CDR3 spells CASSQDVVRVRGYTF. For the CDR3, the DNA is TGCGCCAGCAGCCAAGATGTGGTAAGGGTGAGGGGCTACACCTTC. This chain connects TRBV4-3 to TRBJ1-2, with D unclear. Looked up from germline, CDR1 is LGHNA and CDR2 is YSLEER. CDR3 size: 15 residues. Trimming left V 0 bases short and J 8 bases short, with 16 bases between.